Below are 18 T cell receptor beta chains sequenced from a single sample in a study of T cell responses to AZD1222 COVID-19 vaccine. Repertoires were generated with immunoSEQ multiplex PCR, while TCRdb's copy carries only in-frame clones and drops some. The sample carries over 100,000 clones, roughly nine tenths recorded once. The sequencing here drew on peripheral blood, taken on day 0 of AZD1222 vaccination. The receptors stem from an adult in good health.

The rearrangement links TRBV7-3 to TRBJ2-1; 7 bases map to TRBD2. CDR1 SGHTA and CDR2 FQGTGA come from the germline V gene. The CDR3 extends over 16 amino acids. With 1 base clipped from V and 7 bases from J, the junction kept 10 bases outside the gene matches. The CDR3 sequence is CASSLRRGGSGNEQFF. As DNA, the CDR3 is TGTGCCAGCAGCTTAAGGCGCGGGGGTTCGGGGAATGAGCAGTTCTTC. The entire variable domain, with the rest obtained from reference TRBV7-3 and TRBJ2-1, is as follows: GAGVSQTPSNKVTEKGKYVELRCDPISGHTALYWYRQSLGQGPEFLIYFQGTGAADDSGLPNDRFFAVRPEGSVSTLKIQRTERGDSAVYLCASSLRRGGSGNEQFFGPGTRLTVL.

The genes are TRBV2 and TRBJ1-4; 7 bases agree with TRBD1. The CDR3 totals 13 residues. Germline trimming cut 6 bases from V and 3 bases from J; bases unmatched to any gene: 1. Germline V gene sequence: CDR1 SNHLY, CDR2 FYNNEI. The CDR3 DNA is TGTGCCAGCAGGACAGGGCCTAATGAAAAACTGTTTTTT. This translates into CASRTGPNEKLFF.

The chain joins TRBV5-4 to TRBJ2-3; no clear D. The CDR3 sequence is 14 residues long. In germline, CDR1 is SGHNT, CDR2 YYREEE (reference sequence). Trimming removed 2 bases from V and 3 bases from J, with 10 bases in between. Here the CDR3 DNA reads TGTGCCAGCAGCTTAGGTCAGGTTACAGATACGCAGTATTTT. Its protein product is CASSLGQVTDTQYF.

The rearrangement joins TRBV7-9 to TRBJ1-2; D is unresolved. V dropped 4 bases and J dropped 0 bases, with 12 bases sitting between them. The CDR3 has 15 amino acids. Germline CDR1 is SEHNR and CDR2 is FQNEAQ (reference sequence). Here the CDR3 DNA reads TGTGCCAGCAGCTACGTGCGGGGATCTAACTATGGCTACACCTTC. This gives the protein CASSYVRGSNYGYTF.

This sequence joins TRBV11-1 and TRBJ1-6; 11 bases map to TRBD1. CDR1 is SGHAT, CDR2 FQDESV, per germline (reference sequence). Trimming took 6 bases from V and 6 from J; bases not matched to a gene: 7. This CDR3 contains 16 residues. CDR3 protein: CASSRDRGLSNSPLHF. In nucleotides, the CDR3 is TGTGCCAGCAGTCGGGACAGGGGGTTGAGTAATTCACCCCTCCACTTT. Looking up the rest from reference TRBV11-1 and TRBJ1-6 gives the full variable domain: EAEVAQSPRYKITEKSQAVAFWCDPISGHATLYWYRQILGQGPELLVQFQDESVVDDSQLPKDRFSAERLKGVDSTLKIQPAELGDSAMYLCASSRDRGLSNSPLHFGNGTRLTVT.

This clone has just one count. The genes are TRBV5-4 and TRBJ2-1; TRBD2 matches 9 bases. Germline-derived CDR1 and CDR2 are SGHNT and YYREEE (reference sequence). Germline trimming cut 1 base from V and 3 bases from J; bases unmatched to any gene: 5. The CDR3 is 16 residues long. The CDR3 bases are TGTGCCAGCAGCTTGCGGCGGGGGGGCATCTACAATGAGCAGTTCTTC. This translates into CASSLRRGGIYNEQFF.

The chain combines TRBV5-4 with TRBJ2-7; 8 nucleotides line up with TRBD2. J was trimmed by 0 bases and V by 4 bases; bases with no gene match: 6. This CDR3 has 15 residues. Germline lookup yields CDR1 SGHNT and CDR2 YYREEE (reference sequence). CDR3 amino acids: CASSPPGGGSYEQYF. In DNA form, the CDR3 reads TGTGCCAGCAGCCCCCCGGGAGGGGGCTCCTACGAGCAGTACTTC. Looking up the rest from reference TRBV5-4 and TRBJ2-7 gives the full variable domain: ETGVTQSPTHLIKTRGQQVTLRCSSQSGHNTVSWYQQALGQGPQFIFQYYREEENGRGNFPPRFSGLQFPNYSSELNVNALELDDSALYLCASSPPGGGSYEQYFGPGTRLTVT.

The chain joins TRBV4-1 to TRBJ1-2; D might be TRBD1 (6 bases). Trimming took 4 bases from V and 4 from J, leaving 16 bases between them. This CDR3 is 15 amino acids long. Per the germline V gene, CDR1 is MGHRA and CDR2 is YSYEKL. CDR3: CASSRVQGGGYGYTF. The DNA of the CDR3 is TGCGCCAGCAGCCGGGTACAAGGGGGAGGCTATGGCTACACCTTC.

V is TRBV24-1 and J is TRBJ2-3, with 7 bases aligning to TRBD1. V was pared by 2 bases and J by 6 bases, with 7 bases of the junction left unmatched. Germline CDR1 reads KGHDR; CDR2 reads SFDVKD. The CDR3 sequence is 15 residues long. CDR3 protein: CATSDSRGLGDTQYF. The CDR3 DNA follows: TGTGCCACCAGTGATTCGAGGGGGCTGGGGGATACGCAGTATTTT.

The chain couples TRBV28 to TRBJ1-3; D remains ambiguous. CDR1 is MDHEN, CDR2 SYDVKM, per germline. V lost 2 bases and J 4 bases, leaving 9 bases between the germline ends. The CDR3 is 14 amino acids. CDR3 coding DNA: TGTGCCAGCAGTTTAACGACATGGGGAAACACCATATATTTT. Amino acids: CASSLTTWGNTIYF.

The V and J genes are TRBV27 and TRBJ1-6; D is undetermined. V lost 2 bases and J lost 5, with 10 bases in between. The CDR3 is 15 residues long. CDR1 is MNHEY and CDR2 is SMNVEV in the germline V gene (reference sequence). CDR3 sequence: CASSLGVGNNSPLHF. The CDR3 bases are TGTGCCAGCAGTTTAGGGGTCGGAAATAATTCACCCCTCCACTTT.

The genes are TRBV25-1 and TRBJ2-7; TRBD1 might be the D (6 bases). Germline V gene data show CDR1 as MGHDK and CDR2 as SYGVNS. V shed 6 bases and J shed 3 bases, with 15 bases lying between them. The CDR3 sequence is 14 residues long. The CDR3 DNA reads TGTGCCAGCAGCCCGACAGGAGGACGCTACGAGCAGTACTTC. Protein: CASSPTGGRYEQYF.

V usage is TRBV30 and J usage is TRBJ1-3, with unresolved D. Germline V gene sequence: CDR1 GTSNPN, CDR2 SVGIG (reference sequence). CDR3 length: 16 amino acids. Trimming left V 3 bases short and J 0 bases short, with 15 bases between. CDR3 coding DNA: TGTGCCTGGAGCGTCGCGGCCAGGCACTCTGGAAACACCATATATTTT. This encodes CAWSVAARHSGNTIYF.

J is TRBJ2-2 and V is TRBV6-6; possible D gene TRBD2, 7 bases. This CDR3 is 16 amino acids long. The ends were cut back, 6 bases at V and 2 bases at J, with 16 bases in the middle. Germline V gene lookup returns CDR1 MNHNY and CDR2 SVGAGI (reference sequence). The CDR3 nucleotides are TGTGCCAGCAGCCAAAGGGGGGGTTTCAACACCGGGGAGCTGTTTTTT. Protein: CASSQRGGFNTGELFF.

The J gene is TRBJ1-5, the V gene TRBV5-1; D uncertain. Germline V gene data show CDR1 as SGHRS and CDR2 as YFSETQ. Trimming took off 0 bases at V and 12 bases at J, with 19 bases between the two ends. CDR3 size: 15 residues. The DNA of the CDR3 is TGCGCCAGCAGCTTGGATCCCGGGTCCGATCGAAGCCAGCATTTT. Protein: CASSLDPGSDRSQHF.

The chain has TRBV27 and TRBJ2-7; TRBD1 aligns across 7 bases. The CDR3 spans 14 residues. Germline CDR1 reads MNHEY; CDR2 reads SMNVEV (reference sequence). Trimming removed 4 bases from V and 4 bases from J; junction bases left unmatched: 7. The DNA for the CDR3 is TGTGCCAGCAGTTCGACAGGGAGCCGATACGAGCAGTACTTC. Protein sequence: CASSSTGSRYEQYF.

The chain combines TRBV10-2 with TRBJ2-3, with TRBD2 identical over 8 bases. V lost 5 bases and J lost 7; bases outside the gene matches: 11. The length of the CDR3 is 15 residues. From germline, CDR1 is WSHSY and CDR2 SAAADI. CDR3 DNA: TGCGCCAGCAGTCCGGGACGGGGGGGCCCAAATACGCAGTATTTT. Amino acid sequence: CASSPGRGGPNTQYF.

The V gene is TRBV30, the J gene TRBJ1-1; D unresolved. V lost 0 bases and J 11 bases, leaving 16 bases between the germline ends. Germline CDR1 GTSNPN, CDR2 SVGIG (reference sequence). This CDR3 contains 13 residues. CDR3 residues: CAWSVISGVGAFF. CDR3 nucleotide sequence: TGTGCCTGGAGTGTAATTTCTGGGGTGGGGGCTTTCTTT.